The present T cell receptor beta chain was sequenced within a study of T cell changes during pregnancy in multiple sclerosis. The data were produced by immunoSEQ multiplex PCR, yet TCRdb's version contains in-frame clones alone and is incomplete. The sample has tens of thousands of clones, about 87% seen once. In germline, CDR1 is MDHEN, CDR2 SYDVKM. This CDR3 has 15 amino acids. J lost 1 base, V lost 8 bases, and 11 bases had no gene match. The chain employs TRBV28 and TRBJ2-7; 7 bases line up with TRBD1. The sequence was collected from a female donor with multiple sclerosis, enrolled in a pregnancy study. The sample consisted of CD4+ T cells from peripheral blood mononuclear cells, taken before pregnancy. The CDR3 sequence: CASYDSRDRSYEQYF. The CDR3 DNA is TGTGCCAGCTATGATTCCCGGGACAGATCCTACGAGCAGTACTTC.